This T cell receptor (beta chain) appears in the sequencing data of a study of CXCR3-negative and CXCR3-positive naive CD8 T cells (dated by TCRdb to about 2019). Regarding the complete study: In total, 120 million to 150 million TRB reads were obtained, which works out to roughly 1.5 +/- 0.3 million reads per library. Diversity and physicochemical repertoire analyses covered about a dozen donors pooled from two independent experiments. TRBV-TRBJ cluster analysis included naive subsets from about 5 donors and memory cells from 3 donors. On the study overall, not on this receptor specifically: CXCR3 expression partially decreased after cryopreservation, so most assays used freshly isolated PBMCs. Repertoire diversity was comparably high in both naive subsets but much lower in memory CD8+ T cells. Because surface CD5, which is linked to self-reactivity in mice, was comparable between the naive subsets, TCR interaction strength was also inferred from the physicochemical properties of TRB CDR3s. TRBV-TRBJ usage was similar between naive CXCR3-negative and CXCR3-positive cells from the same donor, while memory cells showed distinct patterns. TRB CDR3s from CXCR3-positive naive cells showed higher hydrophobicity (lower Kidera factor 4), lower energy, and higher strength and volume indices than CXCR3-negative naive cells.

On this clonotype: The specificity of this receptor is unknown.

Sequences SGHRS (CDR1) and YFSETQ (CDR2) are obtained from the germline V gene. Including the terminal cysteine and phenylalanine, the CDR3 comprises 13 residues. Only the protein sequence is given. TCRdb records NextSeq 550 as the sequencer. The Human TCR Profiling Kit (MiLaboratory) was used to prepare UMI-labeled 5' RACE TRB cDNA libraries. The full amount of extracted RNA was used for cDNA synthesis, and the full amount of resulting cDNA was used for PCR amplification. Libraries were prepared in parallel with an identical number of PCR cycles. In the paper's pipeline: MIGEC and MiXCR extracted about 48,000 +/- 9,800 unique UMI-labeled TRB cDNA molecules per library, requiring at least two reads per UMI. On average, each library contained about 40,000 +/- 10,000 functional in-frame TRB CDR3 nucleotide clonotypes without stop codons. After each sample was downsampled to 5000 UMI-labeled TRB molecules, VDJtools was used to calculate diversity metrics such as normalized Shannon-Wiener and Chao1. Clonotype-size-weighted physicochemical properties of the central five CDR3 residues (interaction energy, strength, volume and Kidera factor 4) were computed in VDJtools. Reads reprocessed by TCRdb are summarized as one entry per CDR3 protein sequence, and DNA is absent. The V and J calls and clone size come from TCRdb's table, not from the authors' own analysis. This sample's table carries around 140,000 distinct CDR3 sequences. The ten most abundant clones make up less than 0.55% of the sample.

Each CD8+ T cell subset was flow-sorted in triplicate, and 250,000 to 350,000 cells per subset were placed directly into RLT lysis buffer. To exclude memory contaminants, naive CD8+ T cells were stringently defined as CD45RO-CCR7+CD27+CD95-. Peripheral blood mononuclear cells were isolated from buffy coats using standard density gradient centrifugation. A FACSAria III was used to flow-sort naive CXCR3-negative and CXCR3-positive CD8+ T cells. An RNeasy Mini Kit was used to extract total RNA from the sorted cells. In this chain, TRBV5-1 is recombined with TRBJ2-5. The sample comprised naive CXCR3- CD8+ T cells from blood. The cell subset or site label of this sample denotes: CD45RO-CCR7+CD27+CD95- naive CD8+ T cells lacking CXCR3 (TNR3-). The clonotype comes from a human donor in good health. Some clones in this sample may be carry-over from other donors' samples. The CDR3 corresponds to CASSLGTEETQYF.